Below, 27 T cell receptor beta chains from the same sample are listed, as sequenced in a study of CD8+CD57+ T cells in acquired aplastic anemia. CDR3 and TCR beta VDJ profiling relied on a genomic DNA template. TCRdb used MiXCR to reprocess the reads, holding one entry per CDR3 protein. The repertoire consists of 200,000 to 300,000 distinct CDR3 sequences, with approximately 45% occurring once and the leading ten covering 6.5% to 8%. The sequenced patients had an expansion of CD8+CD57+ cells seen by flow cytometry. The sequenced sample consisted of sorted CD4+, CD8+, or CD8+CD57+ T cells (not recorded which) from PBMCs. The origin of the receptors is a human donor with aplastic anemia.

Many counts were recorded for this clonotype. The chain carries TRBV29-1 and TRBJ2-7; 14 nucleotides match TRBD2. The V gene end was trimmed by 6 bases and the J gene end by 1 base; junction bases not matched to a gene: 5. The CDR3 totals 15 residues. CDR1 SQVTM and CDR2 ANQGSEA come from the germline V gene. CDR3 sequence: CSVTGTSGGSYEQYF. CDR3 in DNA: TGCAGCGTGACCGGGACTAGCGGGGGTTCCTACGAGCAGTACTTC.

This chain connects TRBV5-1 to TRBJ2-1; D is perhaps TRBD1 or TRBD2 (5 bases each). The CDR3 loop spans 14 amino acids. CDR1 is SGHRS, CDR2 YFSETQ, per germline. The V end was cut by 4 bases, the J end by 8 bases, with 16 bases between. The CDR3 nucleotides are TGCGCCAGCAGCACGGGACGGGACGTCGATGAGCAGTTCTTC. This translates into CASSTGRDVDEQFF.

This chain uses TRBV7-9 with TRBJ2-7; TRBD2 matches 10 bases. The germline V gene has CDR1 SEHNR and CDR2 FQNEAQ (reference sequence). The V and J ends lost 6 bases and 6 bases, in that order; junction bases with no gene match: 5. The CDR3 has 13 residues. The CDR3: CASRASSGSEQYF. CDR3 coding DNA: TGTGCCAGCAGGGCGTCTAGCGGGAGCGAGCAGTACTTC.

This chain uses TRBV20-1 with TRBJ2-7, with D maybe TRBD2 (5 bases). Germline V gene lookup returns CDR1 DFQATT and CDR2 SNEGSKA (reference sequence). V was clipped by 3 bases and J by 7 bases, with 19 bases between them. The CDR3 loop spans 14 amino acids. Here the CDR3 reads CSASNLAATGEQYF. The CDR3 DNA follows: TGCAGTGCTAGTAATCTAGCAGCCACCGGGGAGCAGTACTTC.

CDR3: CASSPTDGEQYF. DNA of the CDR3: TGTGCCAGCAGCCCCACCGACGGTGAGCAGTACTTC. The chain carries TRBV7-2 and TRBJ2-7; D call uncertain. Trimming took 5 bases from V and 7 from J, leaving 12 bases between them. The CDR3 runs 12 residues. Germline assignment: CDR1 SGHTA and CDR2 FQGNSA.

Turning to this clonotype: A much larger clone lies a single base off, so this may be a read error. This chain joins TRBV9 and TRBJ2-1; unclear D gene. The CDR3 is 15 residues long. The germline gives CDR1 SGDLS, CDR2 YYNGEE. The CDR3 bases are TGTGCCAGCAGCGCCCGACCCAGCTCCTACAATGGGCAGTTCTTC. Amino acid sequence: CASSARPSSYNGQFF.

The V and J genes are TRBV20-1 and TRBJ1-2, with TRBD1 identical over 9 bases. CDR3 size: 16 residues. Per germline, CDR1 DFQATT and CDR2 SNEGSKA (reference sequence). With 3 bases clipped from V and 1 base from J, the junction kept 9 bases outside the gene matches. In nucleotides, the CDR3 is TGCAGTGCTAGCTTCGGGACAGGGCGTTTTAACTATGGCTACACCTTC. It yields the protein CSASFGTGRFNYGYTF.

In regard to this clonotype: One end of the junction fails to match germline, which may point to a read error. V usage is TRBV20-1 and J usage is TRBJ1-2, with 7 bases lining up with TRBD1. Germline CDR1 DFQATT, CDR2 SNEGSKA (reference sequence). The length of the CDR3 is 14 residues. The CDR3 region is CSTRETGQYYGYTF. The DNA of the CDR3 is TGCAGTACTAGGGAGACGGGACAGTACTATGGCTACACCTTC.

This chain uses TRBV6-2 or TRBV6-3 with TRBJ2-7, with 7 bases aligning to TRBD1. V lost 2 bases, J lost 3 bases, and 7 bases stayed unmatched. Germline lookup yields CDR1 MNHEY and CDR2 SVGEGT. There are 15 residues in the CDR3. The CDR3 region is CASSYGGQEHYEQYF. The CDR3 nucleotides read TGTGCCAGCAGTTACGGCGGACAGGAGCACTACGAGCAGTACTTC.

This clonotype has at least ten counts. The V gene is TRBV29-1, the J gene TRBJ2-7; 9 nucleotides agree with TRBD2. V shed 7 bases, J shed 2 bases, and the junction held 6 bases outside the gene matches. The germline V gene has CDR1 SQVTM and CDR2 ANQGSEA. CDR3 length: 13 residues. CDR3 in DNA: TGCAGCGGGACTAGCGACGATACCTACGAGCAGTACTTC. Translating it yields CSGTSDDTYEQYF.

This clonotype was counted a few times. V usage is TRBV15 and J usage is TRBJ2-1; a possible D gene is TRBD1 (5 bases). The V end was cut by 3 bases, the J end by 7 bases, with 7 bases between. CDR1 LNHNV and CDR2 YYDKDF come from the germline V gene (reference sequence). The CDR3 covers 12 residues. The CDR3: CATSSRQNEQFF. CDR3 sequence (DNA): TGTGCCACCAGCAGCAGACAGAATGAGCAGTTCTTC.

The sample holds a few counts of this clonotype. A read error may be the cause here, since a much bigger clone is one base away. The genes are TRBV7-3 and TRBJ2-3; D may be TRBD1 (6 bases). CDR3 length: 14 residues. Germline values: CDR1 SGHTA, CDR2 FQGTGA. V lost 5 bases, J lost 3 bases, and 12 bases lay in between. CDR3 sequence: CASSPSDRTDTQYF. The DNA of the CDR3 is TGTGCCAGCAGCCCCTCCGACAGGACAGATACGCAGTATTTT.

The CDR3 region has the DNA TGTGCCACCAGCGACTCTGTAGGCAGGGACACAGATACGCAGTATTTT. This codes for CATSDSVGRDTDTQYF. This chain uses TRBV24-1 with TRBJ2-3; possibly TRBD1 for D (5 bases). The CDR3 spans 16 residues. Trimming took 7 bases from V and 2 from J, leaving 18 bases between them. CDR1 and CDR2 (germline): KGHDR, SFDVKD.

This clonotype was picked up many times. This rearrangement joins TRBV5-1 to TRBJ2-1; 10 bases match TRBD2. CDR3 length equals 18 residues. V lost 0 bases to trimming and J lost 7 bases; unmatched junction nucleotides: 13. CDR1 is SGHRS and CDR2 is YFSETQ in the germline V gene. The CDR3 DNA reads as TGCGCCAGCAGCTTGGAGGCTAGCGGGAGCATTGTAGGGAATGAGCAGTTCTTC. It codes for CASSLEASGSIVGNEQFF. The full variable domain, its missing parts supplied by reference TRBV5-1 and TRBJ2-1, is KAGVTQTPRYLIKTRGQQVTLSCSPISGHRSVSWYQQTPGQGLQFLFEYFSETQRNKGNFPGRFSGRQFSNSRSEMNVSTLELGDSALYLCASSLEASGSIVGNEQFFGPGTRLTVL.

This clonotype was recorded a few times. This chain links TRBV10-3 with TRBJ1-4, with TRBD1 as a possible D gene (5 bases). Germline V gene sequence: CDR1 ENHRY, CDR2 SYGVKD. V lost 0 bases to trimming and J lost 1 base, with 6 bases between them. The CDR3 consists of 15 residues. The CDR3: CAISESGETNEKLFF. In DNA, the CDR3 is TGTGCCATCAGTGAGTCGGGGGAAACTAATGAAAAACTGTTTTTT.

This clonotype appeared many times. The CDR3 DNA sequence: TGTGCCAGCAGCGTAGAACAGGGCGGCTATGGCTACACCTTC. Its translation: CASSVEQGGYGYTF. The genes are TRBV9 and TRBJ1-2; D is possibly TRBD1 (6 bases). The ends were cut back, 0 bases at V and 4 bases at J, with 10 bases in the middle. The V gene's germline CDR1 is SGDLS and CDR2 YYNGEE. The CDR3 runs to 14 residues. The full variable domain, rest sourced from reference TRBV9 and TRBJ1-2, is DSGVTQTPKHLITATGQRVTLRCSPRSGDLSVYWYQQSLDQGLQFLIQYYNGEERAKGNILERFSAQQFPDLHSELNLSSLELGDSALYFCASSVEQGGYGYTFGSGTRLTVV.

The gene calls are TRBV15 and TRBJ1-4; tentatively, D is TRBD1 (5 bases). With 8 bases removed from V and 5 bases from J, the gap between germline ends came to 12 bases. The CDR3 has 13 residues. Germline CDR1 LNHNV, CDR2 YYDKDF (reference sequence). The CDR3 coding sequence is TGTGCCACCGGCCGGGACTACAATGAAAAACTGTTTTTT. Translated, it gives CATGRDYNEKLFF.

J is TRBJ2-1 and V is TRBV5-6; TRBD1 is a possible D gene (5 bases). Germline lookup yields CDR1 SGHDT and CDR2 YYEEEE. V lost 7 bases and J 9 bases, leaving 20 bases between the germline ends. This CDR3 is 14 amino acids long. CDR3: CASSSQGPISEQFF. CDR3 in DNA: TGTGCCAGCTCAAGCCAGGGTCCAATTAGTGAGCAGTTCTTC.

This clonotype was counted many times. The chain couples TRBV28 to TRBJ2-1; weak D call: TRBD1 (5 bases). V was clipped by 2 bases and J by 7 bases, with 12 bases between them. The CDR3 runs to 14 residues. Germline V gives CDR1 MDHEN, CDR2 SYDVKM. CDR3 nucleotides: TGTGCCAGCAGTTTAGATGGGGCGGTTAATGAGCAGTTCTTC. Its protein product is CASSLDGAVNEQFF.

A remark on this clonotype: The germline gene is not matched at one end of the junction; a read error may be the cause. The chain couples TRBV7-3 to TRBJ2-3; 9 bases agree with TRBD2. Germline values: CDR1 SGHTA, CDR2 FQGTGA. The CDR3 consists of 14 residues. The CDR3 loop is CASSLAGNYNEQYF. CDR3 coding DNA: TGCGCCAGCAGCCTAGCGGGGAATTACAATGAGCAGTATTTT. The full variable domain, completed using reference TRBV7-3 and TRBJ2-3, is GAGVSQTPSNKVTEKGKYVELRCDPISGHTALYWYRQSLGQGPEFLIYFQGTGAADDSGLPNDRFFAVRPEGSVSTLKIQRTERGDSAVYLCASSLAGNYNEQYFGPGTRLTVL.

This clonotype was counted at least ten times. This chain joins TRBV6-4 and TRBJ1-1, with D hard to call. The V end was cut by 4 bases, the J end by 1 base, with 10 bases between. The germline gives CDR1 MRHNA, CDR2 SNTAGT. The CDR3 runs to 14 residues. The DNA for the CDR3 is TGTGCCAGCAGTGGAGACGCAGGGAACACTGAAGCTTTCTTT. Encoded protein: CASSGDAGNTEAFF.

This chain links TRBV2 with TRBJ2-1; 12 bases line up with TRBD2. V was clipped by 6 bases and J by 4 bases; unmatched bases: 4. The CDR3 contains 15 residues. Germline lookup yields CDR1 SNHLY and CDR2 FYNNEI. For the CDR3, the DNA is TGTGCCAGCAGCGCCGGACTAGCGGGATACAATGAGCAGTTCTTC. Translating gives CASSAGLAGYNEQFF.

The chain carries TRBV2 and TRBJ2-7; 9 bases fit TRBD1. Trimming took 8 bases from V and 1 from J; bases not matched to a gene: 12. The CDR3 covers 16 residues. Germline CDR1 and CDR2: SNHLY and FYNNEI. The CDR3 loop is CASGAVGTGKSYEQYF. The DNA of the CDR3 is TGTGCCAGCGGGGCCGTTGGGACAGGGAAATCCTACGAGCAGTACTTC. The full variable domain, with the rest looked up from reference TRBV2 and TRBJ2-7, is EPEVTQTPSHQVTQMGQEVILRCVPISNHLYFYWYRQILGQKVEFLVSFYNNEISEKSEIFDDQFSVERPDGSNFTLKIRSTKLEDSAMYFCASGAVGTGKSYEQYFGPGTRLTVT.

The chain joins TRBV19 to TRBJ1-1, with 8 bases fitting TRBD1. The CDR3 is made up of 16 amino acids. V lost 5 bases, J lost 1 base, and 9 bases stayed unmatched. Germline V gene data show CDR1 as LNHDA and CDR2 as SQIVND (reference sequence). The CDR3 protein is CASSSRQGWGNTEAFF. CDR3 DNA: TGTGCCAGTAGTTCCAGACAGGGGTGGGGGAACACTGAAGCTTTCTTT.

The J gene is TRBJ1-1, the V gene TRBV29-1; 9 bases line up with TRBD1. The junction had 18 bases not matched to a gene; V was cut back by 3 bases and J by 10 bases. The V gene's germline CDR1 is SQVTM and CDR2 ANQGSEA. The CDR3 has 16 residues. CDR3: CSVDRTGGGVSMVAFF. In DNA, the CDR3 is TGCAGCGTTGATCGAACAGGGGGCGGTGTGAGTATGGTAGCTTTCTTT.

This clonotype appeared many times. The rearrangement uses TRBV6-1 and TRBJ2-3; TRBD1 matches at 7 bases. The CDR3 is 14 amino acids. V lost 1 base and J lost 4; bases outside the gene matches: 2. Per the germline V gene, CDR1 is MNHNS and CDR2 is SASEGT. The chain's CDR3 is CASSEGQGADTQYF. CDR3 nucleotide sequence: TGTGCCAGCAGTGAAGGCCAGGGGGCAGATACGCAGTATTTT.

Here the CDR3 DNA reads TGTGCCAGCAGTTTATCTAGAAGCGGCTCCTACGAGCAGTACTTC. As protein: CASSLSRSGSYEQYF. The V and J genes are TRBV28 and TRBJ2-7; TRBD2 might be the D (5 bases). The V gene's germline CDR1 is MDHEN and CDR2 SYDVKM. The V end lost 1 base, the J end lost 0 bases, and 10 bases lay between the germline ends. The CDR3 is 15 residues long.